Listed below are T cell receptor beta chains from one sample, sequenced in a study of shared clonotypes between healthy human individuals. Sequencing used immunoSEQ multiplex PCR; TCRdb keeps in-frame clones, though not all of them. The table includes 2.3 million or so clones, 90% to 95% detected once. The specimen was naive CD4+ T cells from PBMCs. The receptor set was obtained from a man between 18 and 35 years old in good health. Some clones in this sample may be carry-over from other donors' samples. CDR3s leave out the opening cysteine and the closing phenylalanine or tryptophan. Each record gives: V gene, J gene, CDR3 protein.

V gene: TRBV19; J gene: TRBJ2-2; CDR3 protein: ASSVGDTGELF
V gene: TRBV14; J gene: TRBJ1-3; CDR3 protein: ASGQGFVGNTIY
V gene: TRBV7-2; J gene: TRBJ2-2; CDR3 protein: ASSLVGVGSNPGELF
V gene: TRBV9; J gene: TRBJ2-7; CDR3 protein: ASSTDGVGQY
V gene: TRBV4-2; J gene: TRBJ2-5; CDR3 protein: ASSQSGTQFLGIGVQY
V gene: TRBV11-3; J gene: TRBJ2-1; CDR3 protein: ASSEDRNSGTSSYNEQF
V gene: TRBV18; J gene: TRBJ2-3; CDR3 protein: ASSPQRAPDTQY
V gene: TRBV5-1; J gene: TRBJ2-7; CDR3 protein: ASSLVGARDTDSYEQY
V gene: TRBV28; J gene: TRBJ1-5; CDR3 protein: ASSLVGGAGSNQPQH
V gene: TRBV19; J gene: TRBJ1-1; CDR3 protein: ASSASRGRVTEAF
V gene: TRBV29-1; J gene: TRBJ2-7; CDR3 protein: SGISSRVDEQY
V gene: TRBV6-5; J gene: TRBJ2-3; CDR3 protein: ASSYSGQSYTQY
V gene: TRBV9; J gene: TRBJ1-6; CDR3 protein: ASSAQGDNSPLH
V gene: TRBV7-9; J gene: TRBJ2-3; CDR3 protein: ASSLRTSAGWADTQY
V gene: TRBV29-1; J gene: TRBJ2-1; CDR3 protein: SVGLTNEQF
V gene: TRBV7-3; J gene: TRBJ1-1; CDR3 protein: ASSKTGNTEAF
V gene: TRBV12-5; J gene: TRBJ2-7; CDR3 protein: ASGLALVGSYEQY
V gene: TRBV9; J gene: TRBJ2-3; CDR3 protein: ASSVSGITDTQY
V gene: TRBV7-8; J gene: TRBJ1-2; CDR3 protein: ASSLGGLTYGYT
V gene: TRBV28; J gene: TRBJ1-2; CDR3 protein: ASSFEGYGYT
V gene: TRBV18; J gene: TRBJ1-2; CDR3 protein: ASSPGQGDYGYT
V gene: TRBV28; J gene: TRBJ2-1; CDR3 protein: ASSPLAGKASYNEQF
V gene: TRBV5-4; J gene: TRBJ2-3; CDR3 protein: ASSLVAGSTDTQY
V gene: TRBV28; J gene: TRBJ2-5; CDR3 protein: ASSSTGTSQETQY
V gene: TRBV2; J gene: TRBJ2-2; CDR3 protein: ASSEWDRHPGELF
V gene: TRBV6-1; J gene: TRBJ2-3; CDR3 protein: ASSTGQFRTDTQY
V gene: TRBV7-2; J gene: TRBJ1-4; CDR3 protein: ASSLAGGQNEKLF
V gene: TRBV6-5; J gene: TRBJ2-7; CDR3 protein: ASRTTQGKSYEQY
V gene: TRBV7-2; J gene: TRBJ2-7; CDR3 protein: ASSSDRVAYEQY
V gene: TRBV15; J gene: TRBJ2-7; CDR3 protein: ATSLTGGTYEQY
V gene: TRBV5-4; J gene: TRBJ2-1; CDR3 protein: ASSLGLAAYNEQF
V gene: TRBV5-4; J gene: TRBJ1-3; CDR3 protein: ASSARDRGFSGNTIY
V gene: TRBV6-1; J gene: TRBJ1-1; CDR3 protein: ASSEALRPPEAF
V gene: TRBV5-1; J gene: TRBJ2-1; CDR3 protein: ASSSGRASNEQF
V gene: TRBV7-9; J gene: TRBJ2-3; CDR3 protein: ASSDAGQGDTQY
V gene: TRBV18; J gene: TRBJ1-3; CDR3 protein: ASSPNKVWSSGNTIY
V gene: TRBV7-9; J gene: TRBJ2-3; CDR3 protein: ASSYRGNTDTQY
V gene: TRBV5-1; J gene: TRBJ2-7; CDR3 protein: ASSFSGPYEQY
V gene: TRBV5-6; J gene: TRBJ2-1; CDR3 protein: ASSRLAAFYNEQF
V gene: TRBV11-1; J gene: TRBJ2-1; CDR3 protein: ASSGQLAGDNEQF
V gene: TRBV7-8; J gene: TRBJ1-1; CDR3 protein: ASSLGGSTEAF
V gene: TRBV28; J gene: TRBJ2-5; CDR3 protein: ASSLGGRSSRETQY
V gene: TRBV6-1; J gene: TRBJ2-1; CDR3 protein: ASGKSGTDYNEQF
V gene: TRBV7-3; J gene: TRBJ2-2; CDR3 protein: ASSLTGGSTGELF
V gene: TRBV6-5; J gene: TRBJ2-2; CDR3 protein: ASSYLVQGSGELF
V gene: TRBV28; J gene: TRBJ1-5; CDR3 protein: ASRDSDVRQPQH
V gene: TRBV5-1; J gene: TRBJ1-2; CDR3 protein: ASSSGQGNYGYT
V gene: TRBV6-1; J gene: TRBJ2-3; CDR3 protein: ASSEWGTLKGRDTQY
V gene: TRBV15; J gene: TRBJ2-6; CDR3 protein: ATSREGIADVLT